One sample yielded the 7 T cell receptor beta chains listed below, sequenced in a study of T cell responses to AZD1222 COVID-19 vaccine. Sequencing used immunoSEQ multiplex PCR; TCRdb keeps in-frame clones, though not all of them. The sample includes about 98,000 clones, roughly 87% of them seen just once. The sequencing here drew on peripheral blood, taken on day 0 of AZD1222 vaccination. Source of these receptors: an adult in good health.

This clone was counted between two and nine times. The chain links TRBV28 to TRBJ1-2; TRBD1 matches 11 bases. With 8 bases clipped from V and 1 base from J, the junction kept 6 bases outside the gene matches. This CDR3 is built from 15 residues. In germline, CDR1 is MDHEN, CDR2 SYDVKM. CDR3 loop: CASLGTGGDNYGYTF. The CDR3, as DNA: TGTGCCAGCCTCGGGACAGGGGGGGATAACTATGGCTACACCTTC.

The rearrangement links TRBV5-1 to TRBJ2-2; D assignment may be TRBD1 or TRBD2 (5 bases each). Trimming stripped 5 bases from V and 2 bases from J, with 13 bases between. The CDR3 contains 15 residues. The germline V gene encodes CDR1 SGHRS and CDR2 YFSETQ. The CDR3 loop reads CASRIGTDNTGELFF. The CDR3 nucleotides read TGCGCCAGCAGGATCGGGACCGACAACACCGGGGAGCTGTTTTTT.

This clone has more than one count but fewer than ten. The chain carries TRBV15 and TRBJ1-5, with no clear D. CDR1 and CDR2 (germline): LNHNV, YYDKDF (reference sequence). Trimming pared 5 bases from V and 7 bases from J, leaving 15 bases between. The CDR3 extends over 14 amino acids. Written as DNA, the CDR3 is TGTGCCACCAGCGATCGACGAACGGGCCAGCCCCAGCATTTT. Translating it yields CATSDRRTGQPQHF.

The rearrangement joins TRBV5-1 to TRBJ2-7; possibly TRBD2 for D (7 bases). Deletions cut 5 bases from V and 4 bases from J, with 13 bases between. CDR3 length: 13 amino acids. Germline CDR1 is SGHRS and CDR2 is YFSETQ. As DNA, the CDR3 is TGCGCCAGCAGGGAGGGGGGGCCTTACGAGCAGTACTTC. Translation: CASREGGPYEQYF. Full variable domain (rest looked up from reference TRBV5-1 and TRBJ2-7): KAGVTQTPRYLIKTRGQQVTLSCSPISGHRSVSWYQQTPGQGLQFLFEYFSETQRNKGNFPGRFSGRQFSNSRSEMNVSTLELGDSALYLCASREGGPYEQYFGPGTRLTVT.

The DNA for the CDR3 is TGTGCCTGGACCCCGGGGCAGGGTCACTTGGTGTCCTATAATTCACCCCTCCACTTT. It codes for CAWTPGQGHLVSYNSPLHF. The chain combines TRBV30 with TRBJ1-6; D might be TRBD1 (5 bases). This CDR3 region has 19 residues. Germline CDR1 GTSNPN, CDR2 SVGIG (reference sequence). The V end lost 4 bases, the J end lost 1 base, and 23 bases lay between the germline ends.

CDR3 amino acids: CASSAGEEQYF. For the CDR3, the DNA is TGTGCCAGCAGCGCAGGGGAGGAGCAGTACTTC. The J gene is TRBJ2-7, the V gene TRBV7-2; possibly TRBD1 for D (6 bases). The V and J ends lost 5 bases and 7 bases respectively, with 9 bases between them. The CDR3 length is 11 residues. CDR1 SGHTA and CDR2 FQGNSA come from the germline V gene. Looking up the rest from reference TRBV7-2 and TRBJ2-7 gives the full variable domain: GAGVSQSPSNKVTEKGKDVELRCDPISGHTALYWYRQSLGQGLEFLIYFQGNSAPDKSGLPSDRFSAERTGGSVSTLTIQRTQQEDSAVYLCASSAGEEQYFGPGTRLTVT.

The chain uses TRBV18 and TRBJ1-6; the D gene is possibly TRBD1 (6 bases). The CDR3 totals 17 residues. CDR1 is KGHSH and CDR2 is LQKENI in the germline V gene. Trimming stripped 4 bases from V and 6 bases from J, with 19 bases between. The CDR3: CASSRGGRDTANSPLHF. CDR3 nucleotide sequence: TGTGCCAGCTCACGTGGGGGACGGGACACGGCTAATTCACCCCTCCACTTT.